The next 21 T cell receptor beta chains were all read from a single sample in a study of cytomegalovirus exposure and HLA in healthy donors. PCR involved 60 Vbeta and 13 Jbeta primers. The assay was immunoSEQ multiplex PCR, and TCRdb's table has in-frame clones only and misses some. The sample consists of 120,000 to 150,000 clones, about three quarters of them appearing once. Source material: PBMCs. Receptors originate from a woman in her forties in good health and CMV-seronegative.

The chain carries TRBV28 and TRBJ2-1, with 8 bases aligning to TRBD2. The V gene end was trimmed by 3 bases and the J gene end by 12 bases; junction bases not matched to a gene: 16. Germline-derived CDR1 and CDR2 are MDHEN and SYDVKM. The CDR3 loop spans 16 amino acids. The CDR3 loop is CASSFRGTSGVWGQFF. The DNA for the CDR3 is TGTGCCAGCAGTTTTCGGGGCACTAGCGGCGTCTGGGGGCAGTTCTTC. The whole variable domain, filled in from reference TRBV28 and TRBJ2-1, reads DVKVTQSSRYLVKRTGEKVFLECVQDMDHENMFWYRQDPGLGLRLIYFSYDVKMKEKGDIPEGYSVSREKKERFSLILESASTNQTSMYLCASSFRGTSGVWGQFFGPGTRLTVL.

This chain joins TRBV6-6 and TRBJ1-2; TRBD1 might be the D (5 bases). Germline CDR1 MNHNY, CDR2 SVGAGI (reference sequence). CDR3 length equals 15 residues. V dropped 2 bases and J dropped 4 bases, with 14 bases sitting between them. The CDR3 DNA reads TGTGCCAGCAGTTACGCCCAGGGAGGGACCTATGGCTACACCTTC. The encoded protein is CASSYAQGGTYGYTF.

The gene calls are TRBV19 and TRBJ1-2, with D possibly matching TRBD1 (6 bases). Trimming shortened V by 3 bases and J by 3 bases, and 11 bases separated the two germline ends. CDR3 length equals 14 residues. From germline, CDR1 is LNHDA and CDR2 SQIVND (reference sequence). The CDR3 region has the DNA TGTGCCAGTAGTATCCAGGGGAGAGACTATGGCTACACCTTC. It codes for CASSIQGRDYGYTF.

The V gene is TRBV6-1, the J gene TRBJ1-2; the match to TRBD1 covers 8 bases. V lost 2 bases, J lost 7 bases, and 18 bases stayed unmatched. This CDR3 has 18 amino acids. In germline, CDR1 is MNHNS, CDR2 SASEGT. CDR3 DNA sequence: TGTGCCAGCAGTGAAAGACCGGGACAGGACCCGCTTGGCTCTGGCTACACCTTC. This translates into CASSERPGQDPLGSGYTF.

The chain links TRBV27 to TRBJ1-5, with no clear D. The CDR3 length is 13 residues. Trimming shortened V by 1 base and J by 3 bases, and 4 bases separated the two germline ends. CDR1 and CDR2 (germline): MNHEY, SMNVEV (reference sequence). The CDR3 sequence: CASSLFFNQPQHF. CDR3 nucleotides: TGTGCCAGCAGTTTATTCTTCAATCAGCCCCAGCATTTT.

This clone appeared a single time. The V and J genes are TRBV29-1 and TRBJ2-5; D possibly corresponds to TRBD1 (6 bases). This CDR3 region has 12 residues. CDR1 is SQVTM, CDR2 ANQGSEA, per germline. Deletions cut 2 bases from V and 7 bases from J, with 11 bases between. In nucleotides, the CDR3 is TGCAGCGTTGAATTCCAGGGGAGGACCCAGTACTTC. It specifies CSVEFQGRTQYF.

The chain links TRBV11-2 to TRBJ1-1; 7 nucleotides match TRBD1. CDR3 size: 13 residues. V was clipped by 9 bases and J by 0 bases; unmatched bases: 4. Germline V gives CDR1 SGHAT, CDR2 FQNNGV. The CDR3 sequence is CASRGQMNTEAFF. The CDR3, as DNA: TGTGCCAGTAGGGGGCAAATGAACACTGAAGCTTTCTTT.

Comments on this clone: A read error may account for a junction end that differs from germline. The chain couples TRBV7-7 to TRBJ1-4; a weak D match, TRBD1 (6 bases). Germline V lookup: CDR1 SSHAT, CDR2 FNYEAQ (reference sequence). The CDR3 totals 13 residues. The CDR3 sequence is CASSTGTREKLFF. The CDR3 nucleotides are TGTGCTAGCAGCACCGGGACAAGGGAAAAACTGTTTTTT.

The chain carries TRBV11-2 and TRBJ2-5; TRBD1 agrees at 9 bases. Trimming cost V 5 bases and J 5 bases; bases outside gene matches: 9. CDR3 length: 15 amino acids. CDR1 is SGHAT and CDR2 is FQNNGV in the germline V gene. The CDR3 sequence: CASSPLQGAGETQYF. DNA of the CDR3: TGTGCCAGCAGCCCATTACAGGGGGCCGGGGAGACCCAGTACTTC.

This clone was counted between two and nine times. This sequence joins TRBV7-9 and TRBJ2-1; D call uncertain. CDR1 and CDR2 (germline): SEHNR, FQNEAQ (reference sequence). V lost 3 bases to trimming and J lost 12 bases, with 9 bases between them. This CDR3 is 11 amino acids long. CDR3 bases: TGTGCCAGCAGCTTCACATTGGCGCAGTTCTTC. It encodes CASSFTLAQFF.

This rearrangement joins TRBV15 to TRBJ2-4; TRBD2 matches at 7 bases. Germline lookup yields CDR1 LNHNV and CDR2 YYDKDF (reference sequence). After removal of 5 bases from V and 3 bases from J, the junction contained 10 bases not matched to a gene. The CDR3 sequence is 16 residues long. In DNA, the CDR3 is TGTGCCACCAGCCTCCCCGGGGCTAGCGGCAAAAACATTCAGTACTTC. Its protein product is CATSLPGASGKNIQYF.

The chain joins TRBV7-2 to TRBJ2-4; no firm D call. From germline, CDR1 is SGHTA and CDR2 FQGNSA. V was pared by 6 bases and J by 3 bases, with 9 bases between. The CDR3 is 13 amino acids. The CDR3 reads CASRGFGKNIQYF. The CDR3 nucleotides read TGTGCCAGCAGGGGCTTTGGCAAAAACATTCAGTACTTC. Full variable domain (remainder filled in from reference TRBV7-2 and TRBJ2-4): GAGVSQSPSNKVTEKGKDVELRCDPISGHTALYWYRQSLGQGLEFLIYFQGNSAPDKSGLPSDRFSAERTGGSVSTLTIQRTQQEDSAVYLCASRGFGKNIQYFGAGTRLSVL.

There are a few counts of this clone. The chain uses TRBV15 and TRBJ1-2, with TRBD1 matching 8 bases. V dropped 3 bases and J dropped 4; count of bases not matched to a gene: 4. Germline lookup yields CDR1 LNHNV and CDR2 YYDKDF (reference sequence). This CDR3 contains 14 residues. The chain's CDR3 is CATSSGQGVYGYTF. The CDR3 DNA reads TGTGCCACCAGCAGTGGACAGGGCGTCTATGGCTACACCTTC. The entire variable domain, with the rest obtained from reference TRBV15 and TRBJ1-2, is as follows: DAMVIQNPRYQVTQFGKPVTLSCSQTLNHNVMYWYQQKSSQAPKLLFHYYDKDFNNEADTPDNFQSRRPNTSFCFLDIRSPGLGDTAMYLCATSSGQGVYGYTFGSGTRLTVV.

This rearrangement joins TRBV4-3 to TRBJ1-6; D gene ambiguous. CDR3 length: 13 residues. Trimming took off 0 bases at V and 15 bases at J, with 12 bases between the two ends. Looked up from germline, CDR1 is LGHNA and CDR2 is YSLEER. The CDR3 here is CASSQDPGKVLHF. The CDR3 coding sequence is TGCGCCAGCAGCCAAGATCCCGGGAAGGTCCTCCACTTT.

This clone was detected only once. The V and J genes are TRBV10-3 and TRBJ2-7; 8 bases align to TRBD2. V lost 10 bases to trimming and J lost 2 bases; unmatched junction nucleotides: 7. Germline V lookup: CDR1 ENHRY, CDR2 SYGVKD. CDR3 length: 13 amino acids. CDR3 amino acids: CATYGGAPYEQYF. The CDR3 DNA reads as TGTGCCACCTACGGGGGGGCCCCCTACGAGCAGTACTTC.

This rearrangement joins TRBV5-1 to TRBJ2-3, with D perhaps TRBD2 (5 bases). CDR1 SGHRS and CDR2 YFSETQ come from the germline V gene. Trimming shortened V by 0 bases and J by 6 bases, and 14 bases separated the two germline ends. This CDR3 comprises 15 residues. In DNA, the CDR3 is TGCGCCAGCAGCTTGGAAGGCTCGGGCGGGGATACGCAGTATTTT. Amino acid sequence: CASSLEGSGGDTQYF.

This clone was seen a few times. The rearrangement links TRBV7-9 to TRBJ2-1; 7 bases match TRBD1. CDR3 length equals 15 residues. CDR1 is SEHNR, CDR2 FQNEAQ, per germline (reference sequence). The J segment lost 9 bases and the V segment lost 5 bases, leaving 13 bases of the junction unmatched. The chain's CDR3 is CASSPTGISRGEQFF. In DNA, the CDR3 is TGTGCCAGCAGCCCGACAGGGATCTCGCGTGGTGAGCAGTTCTTC.

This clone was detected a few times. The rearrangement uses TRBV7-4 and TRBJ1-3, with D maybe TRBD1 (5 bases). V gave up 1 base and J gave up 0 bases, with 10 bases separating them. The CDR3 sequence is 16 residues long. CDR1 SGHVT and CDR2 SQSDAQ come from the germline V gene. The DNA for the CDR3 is TGTGCCAGCAGCTTAGATTCCAGGGCCTCTGGAAACACCATATATTTT. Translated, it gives CASSLDSRASGNTIYF.

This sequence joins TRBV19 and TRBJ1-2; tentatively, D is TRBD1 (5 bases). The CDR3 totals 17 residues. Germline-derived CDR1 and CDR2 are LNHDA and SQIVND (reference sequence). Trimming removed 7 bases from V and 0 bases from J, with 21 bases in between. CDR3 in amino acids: CASIMGHELLTNYGYTF. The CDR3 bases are TGTGCCAGTATTATGGGGCACGAACTTTTAACTAACTATGGCTACACCTTC.

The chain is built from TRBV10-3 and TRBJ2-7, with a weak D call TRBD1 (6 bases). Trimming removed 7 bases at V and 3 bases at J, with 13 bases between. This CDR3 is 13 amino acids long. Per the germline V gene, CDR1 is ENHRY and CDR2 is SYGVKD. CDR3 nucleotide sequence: TGTGCCATCAATCGGGACACGGGCTACGAGCAGTACTTC. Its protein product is CAINRDTGYEQYF.

CDR3 residues: CASSRTAPGRPNTEAFF. The CDR3 bases are TGTGCCAGCAGCCGGACAGCCCCGGGACGTCCAAACACTGAAGCTTTCTTT. The chain employs TRBV11-2 and TRBJ1-1; tentatively, D is TRBD1 (6 bases). This CDR3 is 17 amino acids long. V lost 5 bases and J 2 bases, leaving 21 bases between the germline ends. Per the germline V gene, CDR1 is SGHAT and CDR2 is FQNNGV.